The 8 T cell receptor beta chains presented below share a single source sample, sequenced in a study of cytotoxic CD8 clonotypes in ibrutinib-treated CLL. The assay was immunoSEQ multiplex PCR, and TCRdb's table has in-frame clones only and misses some. The table shows some 200,000 clones, with more than 65% occurring only once. Sequenced here: PBMCs, sampled after 12 months of ibrutinib treatment. The source is a human donor with chronic lymphocytic leukemia.

The V gene is TRBV9, the J gene TRBJ2-2; 8 bases line up with TRBD1. Unmatched junction bases numbered 10, after V lost 4 bases and J lost 8 bases. The CDR3 totals 15 residues. The V gene's germline CDR1 is SGDLS and CDR2 YYNGEE. The CDR3 region is CASSPSPGGVGELFF. The CDR3 DNA follows: TGTGCCAGCAGCCCCAGTCCAGGGGGCGTTGGGGAGCTGTTTTTT.

This clone was observed many times. The chain recombines TRBV5-4 with TRBJ2-3; 8 bases align to TRBD1. V was pared by 4 bases and J by 1 base, with 8 bases of the junction left unmatched. Germline V gene lookup returns CDR1 SGHNT and CDR2 YYREEE (reference sequence). The CDR3 covers 16 residues. The CDR3 here is CASSREQGDGTDTQYF. The DNA for the CDR3 is TGTGCCAGCAGCCGGGAACAGGGGGATGGCACAGATACGCAGTATTTT.

V and J are TRBV27 and TRBJ1-4; possibly TRBD1 for D (5 bases). V gave up 4 bases and J gave up 8 bases, with 14 bases separating them. The CDR3 covers 14 residues. CDR1 and CDR2 (germline): MNHEY, SMNVEV (reference sequence). The CDR3 spells CASSSGRVGEKLFF. The CDR3 DNA sequence: TGTGCCAGCAGTTCGGGCAGGGTAGGGGAAAAACTGTTTTTT.

The rearrangement links TRBV30 to TRBJ1-5; D is ambiguous. V shed 5 bases and J shed 4 bases, with 15 bases lying between them. The germline CDR1 and CDR2 sequences are GTSNPN and SVGIG (reference sequence). CDR3 length equals 14 residues. The CDR3 here is CAWGEGLPNQPQHF. The DNA for the CDR3 is TGTGCCTGGGGGGAGGGCCTCCCTAATCAGCCCCAGCATTTT.

The chain uses TRBV7-2 and TRBJ2-5, with D possibly TRBD1 on 6 matching bases. CDR3 length: 14 amino acids. V lost 5 bases, J lost 5 bases, and 15 bases lay in between. Germline values: CDR1 SGHTA, CDR2 FQGNSA. Here the CDR3 reads CASSLTGSKETQYF. The CDR3 DNA is TGTGCCAGCAGCCTCACAGGGTCTAAGGAGACCCAGTACTTC.

The chain carries TRBV2 and TRBJ2-1; no clear D. Germline lookup yields CDR1 SNHLY and CDR2 FYNNEI. This CDR3 contains 14 residues. Trimming removed 2 bases at V and 4 bases at J, with 9 bases between. The chain's CDR3 is CASSEWSPYNEQFF. DNA of the CDR3: TGTGCCAGCAGTGAATGGAGCCCATACAATGAGCAGTTCTTC.

The chain has TRBV5-6 and TRBJ1-1, with TRBD1 matching 7 bases. V gave up 5 bases and J gave up 4 bases; unmatched junction bases: 14. The germline V gene has CDR1 SGHDT and CDR2 YYEEEE. The CDR3 runs to 16 residues. The CDR3 DNA is TGTGCCAGCAGTTACACAGGGGCCCGCGGTAGCACTGAAGCTTTCTTT. The encoded protein is CASSYTGARGSTEAFF.

This sequence joins TRBV9 and TRBJ1-4; TRBD1 matches 10 bases. Germline V gene sequence: CDR1 SGDLS, CDR2 YYNGEE. Unmatched junction bases numbered 8, after V lost 4 bases and J lost 8 bases. The CDR3 loop spans 15 amino acids. CDR3 bases: TGTGCCAGCAGCACCCGGGACAGGGGCATGGAAAAACTGTTTTTT. This encodes CASSTRDRGMEKLFF.